Listed here is a single TCR beta chain. What antigen it recognizes has not been identified. Relative to the germline gene, one junction end is altered; a read error may explain this. The data belong to a study of control samples from healthy donors and cancer patients (dated by TCRdb to the early 2020s). The method was the immunoSEQ multiplex PCR assay. TCRdb took over this immuneACCESS table, retaining in-frame rearrangements with V and J assigned. Such tables are incomplete; in checked studies, under half of the missing clones stem from an unresolved V gene, and the remainder is unexplained. The sample profile shows approximately 94,000 clones; 85% to 90% of them were found once. The ten top clones hold roughly 1.3% of the sample. The germline V gene sets CDR1 to MNHNS and CDR2 to SASEGT. From cysteine to phenylalanine, the CDR3 is 17 amino acids long. Just CDR3 DNA is preserved here, 51 bases in frame from base 1.

The sequencing sample was made of blood. The chain is assembled from TRBV6-1 and TRBJ1-6; TRBD1 matches 7 bases in the middle. This receptor was obtained from a woman aged 45-65 years in good health. This receptor carries the CDR3 CASREGGSSIRNSPLHF. DNA sequence: TGTGCCAGCAGGGAAGGGGGCAGTTCTATACGCAATTCACCCCTCCACTTT.